The clone carrying this T cell receptor (beta chain) was seen only a few times. Antigen: not known. The source of the sample is a study of response to subunit inactivated influenza vaccine. The V end was cut by 0 bases, the J end by 5 bases, with 11 bases between. Germline-derived CDR1 and CDR2 are SGHRS and YFSETQ. The CDR3 has 14 amino acids. TCRdb re-called the RT-PCR reads with MiXCR, one entry per CDR3 protein. The sample comprises around 850,000 distinct CDR3 sequences, about a fifth of which are singletons, and about a tenth rests with the top ten. Notes on the study in general: Each seasonal flu vaccination may recruit only limited new T cells, authors suggested.

This chain uses TRBV5-1 with TRBJ1-2, with a weak D call TRBD1 (5 bases). This clonotype originated in a man aged 45-60 years who received an inactivated influenza vaccine. The sequencing used PBMCs from blood, collected 5 days after vaccination. CDR3 in DNA: TGCGCCAGCAGCTTGGGCGGGGACCAGTATGGCTACACCTTC. This codes for CASSLGGDQYGYTF.